These 23 T cell receptor beta chains originate from one sample sequenced in a study of T cells in Graves' hyperthyroidism and ophthalmopathy. The investigators amplified TCR beta CDR3 regions from RNA transcripts. The study used the HTBI primer set for a first-round RT-PCR of the TCR CDR3. TCRdb used MiXCR to reprocess the multiplex PCR reads, holding one entry per CDR3 protein. The sample holds approximately 600,000 distinct CDR3 sequences; 16% are singletons and the top ten take 3.8%. Sequencing input: blood. These receptor sequences come from a woman under 40 with Graves' hyperthyroidism.

This clonotype was picked up a small number of times. This chain uses TRBV13 with TRBJ1-2, with D possibly matching TRBD1 (5 bases). The CDR3 totals 13 residues. Trimming cost V 5 bases and J 11 bases, with 18 bases left between them. Germline V gene sequence: CDR1 PRHDT, CDR2 FYEKMQ (reference sequence). The CDR3 reads CASSRPRDRDYTF. The CDR3 DNA follows: TGTGCCAGCAGCCGCCCCCGGGACCGAGATTACACCTTC.

In its sample, this clonotype was seen many times. In DNA form, the CDR3 reads TGTGCCAGCAGTTTATATAGCGGGATTGAAGAGCAGTACTTC. It translates to CASSLYSGIEEQYF. The chain couples TRBV28 to TRBJ2-7, with 8 bases aligning to TRBD2. The J segment lost 7 bases and the V segment lost 1 base, leaving 6 bases of the junction unmatched. CDR1 MDHEN and CDR2 SYDVKM come from the germline V gene. The CDR3 is made up of 14 amino acids.

This clonotype was observed many times. The V call is TRBV12-3 or TRBV12-4, the J call TRBJ2-5, with D tentatively TRBD1 (6 bases). The ends were cut back, 6 bases at V and 4 bases at J, with 12 bases in the middle. CDR3 length: 13 amino acids. The chain's CDR3 is CASSQGGRETQYF. The CDR3 DNA sequence: TGTGCCAGCAGCCAAGGGGGTAGAGAGACCCAGTACTTC.

This clonotype was counted between two and nine times. The rearrangement links TRBV2 to TRBJ1-5, with D possibly matching TRBD1 (5 bases). Looked up from germline, CDR1 is SNHLY and CDR2 is FYNNEI. This CDR3 spans 14 amino acids. V shed 3 bases and J shed 7 bases, with 13 bases lying between them. The CDR3 loop reads CASSEFWGGQPQHF. The CDR3 nucleotides are TGTGCCAGCAGTGAGTTTTGGGGGGGGCAGCCCCAGCATTTT.

The chain has TRBV20-1 and TRBJ2-3, with 14 bases identical to TRBD2. The CDR3 runs 19 residues. Germline V gene data show CDR1 as DFQATT and CDR2 as SNEGSKA (reference sequence). V dropped 6 bases and J dropped 8; count of bases not matched to a gene: 22. The CDR3 DNA follows: TGCAGTGCCCACCCCCGTGGACTAGCGGGGGGCCGATGGCGAGGTACGCAGTATTTT. This encodes CSAHPRGLAGGRWRGTQYF.

This clonotype was counted only a few times. An end of the junction does not agree with germline; a read error may underlie this. V gene TRBV5-5 combines with J gene TRBJ1-1; D remains unclear. This CDR3 comprises 14 residues. The germline V gene encodes CDR1 SGHKS and CDR2 YYEKEE (reference sequence). The CDR3 loop reads CASSLDRSGTEAFF. The CDR3, as DNA: TGCGCCAGCAGCCTAGACCGGAGCGGGACTGAAGCTTTCTTT.

This clonotype came up many times. The rearrangement joins TRBV6-2 or TRBV6-3 to TRBJ2-5; possibly TRBD1 for D (6 bases). CDR1 is MNHEY, CDR2 SVGEGT, per germline. This CDR3 comprises 14 residues. The V end lost 6 bases, the J end lost 4 bases, and 15 bases lay between the germline ends. The CDR3 DNA reads as TGTGCCAGCAGGGGTCGGACAGTCAGAGAGACCCAGTACTTC. It specifies CASRGRTVRETQYF.

This sequence joins TRBV9 and TRBJ2-1; D remains unclear. V lost 0 bases and J 2 bases, leaving 12 bases between the germline ends. The CDR3 contains 16 residues. The germline CDR1 and CDR2 sequences are SGDLS and YYNGEE. CDR3 protein: CASSVDVAATYNEQFF. In DNA form, the CDR3 reads TGTGCCAGCAGCGTAGACGTGGCGGCAACCTACAATGAGCAGTTCTTC.

The chain is built from TRBV12-3 or TRBV12-4 and TRBJ2-4, with a weak D call TRBD2 (5 bases). The CDR3 loop spans 18 amino acids. The V and J ends lost 1 base and 2 bases respectively, with 18 bases between them. CDR3 in amino acids: CASSLGPASRATKNIQYF. The CDR3 coding sequence is TGTGCCAGCAGTTTAGGCCCAGCTAGCCGGGCAACCAAAAACATTCAGTACTTC.

The chain recombines TRBV20-1 with TRBJ1-2, with TRBD1 identical over 7 bases. The CDR3 consists of 12 residues. Trimming at V came to 2 bases and at J to 6 bases, leaving 3 bases not matched to a gene. Germline V CDR1 and CDR2: DFQATT, SNEGSKA (reference sequence). CDR3 region: CSARSTGDGYTF. The CDR3 region has the DNA TGCAGTGCTAGAAGTACAGGGGATGGCTACACCTTC.

This clonotype was detected many times. J is TRBJ2-5 and V is TRBV6-1, with D possibly being TRBD1 or TRBD2 (6 bases each). The CDR3 runs 18 residues. Germline lookup yields CDR1 MNHNS and CDR2 SASEGT. The germline V and J ends were trimmed by 5 bases and 1 base, with 23 bases remaining between them. CDR3 nucleotide sequence: TGTGCCAGCAGTTTATACAGGGTTCCCGGGACTGGCCAAGAGACCCAGTACTTC. Encoded protein: CASSLYRVPGTGQETQYF.

This rearrangement joins TRBV27 to TRBJ1-5, with unresolved D. The germline V gene encodes CDR1 MNHEY and CDR2 SMNVEV (reference sequence). The CDR3 loop spans 15 amino acids. The V end was cut by 5 bases, the J end by 6 bases, with 17 bases between. For the CDR3, the DNA is TGTGCCAGCAGTCCCTTTCCCAGGCTAGGTCAGCCCCAGCATTTT. Encoded protein: CASSPFPRLGQPQHF.

This clonotype was picked up a small number of times. The gene calls are TRBV9 and TRBJ2-2; TRBD1 aligns across 10 bases. Germline CDR1 SGDLS, CDR2 YYNGEE. V gave up 0 bases and J gave up 6 bases; unmatched junction bases: 11. There are 18 residues in the CDR3. The DNA of the CDR3 is TGTGCCAGCAGCGTAGAGGTCCTGAGACAGGGGGCGCCCGGGGAGCTGTTTTTT. Its translation: CASSVEVLRQGAPGELFF.

This clonotype was seen a few times. CDR3 amino acids: CASSLIGEEQYF. CDR3 nucleotides: TGTGCCAGCAGCTTAATCGGGGAAGAGCAGTACTTC. The chain recombines TRBV11-2 with TRBJ2-7; maybe TRBD2 (5 bases). Between the trimmed V and J ends, which lost 2 bases and 7 bases, there was a span of 9 bases. The CDR3 is made up of 12 amino acids. Germline CDR1 SGHAT, CDR2 FQNNGV.

V gene TRBV6-1 combines with J gene TRBJ2-3; 11 bases agree with TRBD1. Per germline, CDR1 MNHNS and CDR2 SASEGT. Trimming removed 8 bases from V and 7 bases from J; junction bases left unmatched: 14. The CDR3 loop spans 16 amino acids. As DNA, the CDR3 is TGTGCCAGCTCTTGGTGGACAGGGGGCGAAGAGAATACGCAGTATTTT. Amino acid sequence: CASSWWTGGEENTQYF.

This clonotype appeared many times. This chain links TRBV28 with TRBJ1-5; no clear D gene. Germline V gives CDR1 MDHEN, CDR2 SYDVKM. The CDR3 loop spans 14 amino acids. V was trimmed by 1 base and J by 5 bases, leaving 9 bases between them. CDR3 residues: CASSLLIADQPQHF. In DNA form, the CDR3 reads TGTGCCAGCAGTTTATTAATAGCGGATCAGCCCCAGCATTTT.

A few counts support this clonotype. J is TRBJ2-6 and V is TRBV10-2; 7 bases align to TRBD2. CDR3 size: 21 residues. V was pared by 7 bases and J by 0 bases, with 21 bases of the junction left unmatched. Germline CDR1 and CDR2: WSHSY and SAAADI. The CDR3 sequence: CASTGGLAATSRSSGANVLTF. Written as DNA, the CDR3 is TGCGCCAGCACCGGCGGGCTAGCGGCGACTAGTCGTAGCTCTGGGGCCAACGTCCTGACTTTC.

This rearrangement joins TRBV18 to TRBJ2-1, with D hard to call. CDR1 is KGHSH, CDR2 LQKENI, per germline. The CDR3 is 9 amino acids. The CDR3 region has the DNA TGTGGCTTCACCTCCGAGCAGTTCTTC. Translating it yields CGFTSEQFF.

This clonotype appeared many times. This sequence joins TRBV12-3 or TRBV12-4 and TRBJ2-1; TRBD2 matches at 8 bases. V shed 3 bases and J 9 bases; nucleotides not matched to a gene: 13. The CDR3 length is 16 residues. In DNA, the CDR3 is TGTGCCAGCAGTTTCTCGGGAGGGCAGGCCTCGGGTGAGCAGTTCTTC. Translation: CASSFSGGQASGEQFF.

This clonotype came up many times. The J gene is TRBJ2-7, the V gene TRBV7-8; D gene unclear. The CDR3 has 10 residues. Germline values: CDR1 SGHVS, CDR2 FQNEAQ. The V gene lost 4 bases and the J gene lost 5 bases, with 3 bases spanning the gap. DNA of the CDR3: TGTGCCAGCAGCTCGAACGAGCAGTACTTC. Translation gives CASSSNEQYF.

This clonotype was seen more than once but under ten times. This rearrangement joins TRBV4-3 to TRBJ2-1; the match to TRBD2 covers 13 bases. Germline assignment: CDR1 LGHNA and CDR2 YSLEER. Germline trimming cut 0 bases from V and 9 bases from J; bases unmatched to any gene: 8. This CDR3 has 17 amino acids. The CDR3 DNA reads TGCGCCAGCAGCCAAGATTTTGGGACTAGCGGGATAGTTGAGCAGTTCTTC. Translated: CASSQDFGTSGIVEQFF.

This clonotype was picked up a small number of times. Written as DNA, the CDR3 is TGTGCCACCAGCTCGGGACAGGGGTTTGGCTACACCTTC. Its protein is CATSSGQGFGYTF. This chain connects TRBV15 to TRBJ1-2; TRBD1 matches 10 bases. The ends lost 5 bases at V and 7 bases at J; junction bases unmatched: 4. Germline V gene sequence: CDR1 LNHNV, CDR2 YYDKDF (reference sequence). This CDR3 has 13 amino acids.

The rearrangement links TRBV30 to TRBJ1-5, with D perhaps matching TRBD1 (5 bases). Trimming removed 3 bases at V and 4 bases at J, with 10 bases between. The CDR3 loop spans 13 amino acids. Germline values: CDR1 GTSNPN, CDR2 SVGIG (reference sequence). As DNA, the CDR3 is TGTGCCTGGAGCGGGGCGGGAAATCAGCCCCAGCATTTT. The encoded protein is CAWSGAGNQPQHF. The entire variable domain, with the rest obtained from reference TRBV30 and TRBJ1-5, is as follows: SQTIHQWPATLVQPVGSPLSLECTVEGTSNPNLYWYRQAAGRGLQLLFYSVGIGQISSEVPQNLSASRPQDRQFILSSKKLLLSDSGFYLCAWSGAGNQPQHFGDGTRLSIL.